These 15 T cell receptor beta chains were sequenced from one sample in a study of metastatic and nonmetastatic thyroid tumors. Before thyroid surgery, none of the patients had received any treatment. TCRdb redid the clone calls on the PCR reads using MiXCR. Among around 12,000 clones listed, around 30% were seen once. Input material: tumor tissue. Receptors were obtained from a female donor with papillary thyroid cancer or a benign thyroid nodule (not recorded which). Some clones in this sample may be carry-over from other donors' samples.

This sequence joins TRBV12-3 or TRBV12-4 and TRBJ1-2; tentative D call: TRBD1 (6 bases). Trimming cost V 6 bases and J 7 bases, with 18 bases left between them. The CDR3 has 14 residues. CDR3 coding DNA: TGTGCCAGCAGCTCCCGAAGGGGGGTTGGTGGCTACACCTTC. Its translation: CASSSRRGVGGYTF.

The CDR3 coding sequence is TGCAGTGCTAGTGCCAGGGCGGGAACCTACGAGCAGTACTTC. Translating it yields CSASARAGTYEQYF. The J gene is TRBJ2-7, the V gene TRBV20-1, with D possibly being TRBD2 (6 bases). Germline loops: CDR1 DFQATT, CDR2 SNEGSKA (reference sequence). V lost 3 bases to trimming and J lost 2 bases, with 14 bases between them. This CDR3 is built from 14 residues.

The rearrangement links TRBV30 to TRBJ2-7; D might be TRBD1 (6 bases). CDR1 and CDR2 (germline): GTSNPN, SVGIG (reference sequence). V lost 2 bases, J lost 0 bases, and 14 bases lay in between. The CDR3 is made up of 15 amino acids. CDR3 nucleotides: TGTGCCTGGAGTATCCGGGACACGGCCTCCTACGAGCAGTACTTC. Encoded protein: CAWSIRDTASYEQYF.

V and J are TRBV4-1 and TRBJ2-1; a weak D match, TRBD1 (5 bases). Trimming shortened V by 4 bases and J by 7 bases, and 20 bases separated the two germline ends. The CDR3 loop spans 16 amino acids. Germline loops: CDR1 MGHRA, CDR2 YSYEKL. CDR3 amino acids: CASSPEQVTRSNEQFF. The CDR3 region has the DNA TGCGCCAGCAGCCCGGAACAGGTGACACGCTCGAATGAGCAGTTCTTC.

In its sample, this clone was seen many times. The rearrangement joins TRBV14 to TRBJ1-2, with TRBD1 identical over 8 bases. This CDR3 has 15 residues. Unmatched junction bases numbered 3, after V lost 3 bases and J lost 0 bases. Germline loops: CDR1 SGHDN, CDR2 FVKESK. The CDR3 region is CASSQDRASNYGYTF. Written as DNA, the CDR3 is TGTGCCAGCAGCCAGGACAGGGCGTCTAACTATGGCTACACCTTC.

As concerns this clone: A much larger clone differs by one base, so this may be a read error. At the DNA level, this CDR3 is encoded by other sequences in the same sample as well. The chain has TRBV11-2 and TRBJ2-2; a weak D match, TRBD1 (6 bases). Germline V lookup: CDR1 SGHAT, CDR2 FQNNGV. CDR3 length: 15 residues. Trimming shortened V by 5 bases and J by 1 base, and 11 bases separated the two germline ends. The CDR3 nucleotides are TGTGCCAGCAGCCTGGGGGCGGGGAACACCGGGGAGCTGTTTTTT. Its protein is CASSLGAGNTGELFF.

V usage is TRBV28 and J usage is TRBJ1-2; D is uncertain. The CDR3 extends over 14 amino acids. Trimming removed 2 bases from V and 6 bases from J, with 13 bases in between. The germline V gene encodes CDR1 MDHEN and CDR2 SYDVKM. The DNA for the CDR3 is TGTGCCAGCAGTTTACCCCGGGCTGTTAATGGCTACACCTTC. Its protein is CASSLPRAVNGYTF.

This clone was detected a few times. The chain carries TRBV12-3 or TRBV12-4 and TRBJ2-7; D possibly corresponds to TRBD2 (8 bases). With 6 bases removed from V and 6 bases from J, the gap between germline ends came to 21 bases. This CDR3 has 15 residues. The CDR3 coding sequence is TGTGCCAGCAGCCGGGAGGGGACAGTGAGGGTCGAGCAGTACTTC. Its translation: CASSREGTVRVEQYF.

The CDR3 sequence is CASSQDVLRPGEKLFF. CDR3 nucleotides: TGCGCCAGCAGCCAAGATGTCCTGCGGCCGGGGGAAAAACTGTTTTTT. J is TRBJ1-4 and V is TRBV4-1, with D unresolved. CDR3 size: 16 residues. Trimming removed 0 bases at V and 8 bases at J, with 16 bases between. CDR1 and CDR2 (germline): MGHRA, YSYEKL.

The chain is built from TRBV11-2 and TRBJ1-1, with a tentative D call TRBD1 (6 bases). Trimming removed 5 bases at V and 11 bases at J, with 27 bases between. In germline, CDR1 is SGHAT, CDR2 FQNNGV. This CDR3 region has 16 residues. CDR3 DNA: TGTGCCAGCAGCCCACAAGGCGGGGGGCGCGGCATCGGGGCTTTCTTT. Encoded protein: CASSPQGGGRGIGAFF.

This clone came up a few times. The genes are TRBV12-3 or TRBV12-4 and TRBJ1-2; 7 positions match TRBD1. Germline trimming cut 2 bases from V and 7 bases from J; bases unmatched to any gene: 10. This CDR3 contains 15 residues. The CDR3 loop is CASSLQIGGLGGYTF. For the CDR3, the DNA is TGTGCCAGCAGTTTACAGATAGGGGGCTTGGGTGGCTACACCTTC.

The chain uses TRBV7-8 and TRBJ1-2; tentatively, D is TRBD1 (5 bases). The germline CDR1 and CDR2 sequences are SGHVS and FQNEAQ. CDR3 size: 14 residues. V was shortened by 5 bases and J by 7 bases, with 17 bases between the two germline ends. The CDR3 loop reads CASSPAGVRGGYTF. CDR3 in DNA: TGTGCCAGCAGCCCCGCGGGCGTAAGGGGTGGCTACACCTTC.

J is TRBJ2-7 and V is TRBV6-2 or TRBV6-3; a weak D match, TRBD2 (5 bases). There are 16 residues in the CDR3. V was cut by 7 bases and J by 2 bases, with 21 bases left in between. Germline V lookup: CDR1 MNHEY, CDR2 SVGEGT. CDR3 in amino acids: CASTLGLGVVAYEQYF. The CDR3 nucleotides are TGTGCCAGCACCCTCGGGTTGGGAGTTGTGGCCTACGAGCAGTACTTC.

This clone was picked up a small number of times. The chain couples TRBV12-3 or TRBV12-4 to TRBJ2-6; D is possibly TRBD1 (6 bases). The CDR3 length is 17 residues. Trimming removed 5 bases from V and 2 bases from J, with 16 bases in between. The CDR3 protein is CASSTGQGLTGANVLTF. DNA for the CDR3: TGTGCCAGCAGTACGGGGCAGGGGCTAACTGGGGCCAACGTCCTGACTTTC.

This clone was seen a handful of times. The CDR3 sequence: CASSVTGGAETQYF. CDR3 DNA sequence: TGTGCCAGCAGCGTTACAGGGGGCGCAGAGACCCAGTACTTC. The chain combines TRBV7-3 with TRBJ2-5; 9 bases agree with TRBD1. This CDR3 contains 14 residues. Germline-derived CDR1 and CDR2 are SGHTA and FQGTGA. Trimming removed 5 bases from V and 4 bases from J; junction bases left unmatched: 5. The full variable domain, completed using reference TRBV7-3 and TRBJ2-5, is GAGVSQTPSNKVTEKGKYVELRCDPISGHTALYWYRQSLGQGPEFLIYFQGTGAADDSGLPNDRFFAVRPEGSVSTLKIQRTERGDSAVYLCASSVTGGAETQYFGPGTRLLVL.